This is a list of T cell receptor beta chains from one sample in a study of T cell repertoires in cytomegalovirus infection. No antigen has been identified for these receptors. TCRdb recomputed calls from the reads with MiXCR, one row per CDR3 protein. The top ten hold roughly 13% of the sample, which has some 940,000 distinct CDR3 sequences, 31% seen once. Here the sequenced sample was cultured CD8+ T cells from PBMCs, taken from culture after CMV antigen stimulation. Every receptor here comes from a human donor in good health (CMV status not recorded). Some clones in this sample may be carry-over from other donors' samples. CDR3s include the opening cysteine and the closing phenylalanine or tryptophan. D genes are given only for firm matches. Size values are once, few and many counts, or a class for expanded clones, and some rows have none.

TRBJ1-1,TRBV12-5,-,-,CATRGPGRGTEAFF,TGTGCCACCAGGGGACCCGGGAGGGGCACTGAAGCTTTCTTT
TRBJ2-2,TRBV24-1,TRBD1,-,CATTGQGNPGELFF,TGTGCCACCACGGGACAGGGAAATCCCGGGGAGCTGTTTTTT
TRBJ1-5,TRBV7-2,TRBD1,-,CVSSLDRGRGLSNQPQHF,TGTGTCAGCAGCCTGGACAGGGGTAGAGGACTTAGCAATCAGCCCCAGCATTTT
TRBJ1-5,TRBV5-6,TRBD1,few,CASSPRVGQGGWVADQPQHF,TGTGCCAGCAGCCCCCGAGTTGGACAGGGCGGTTGGGTTGCGGATCAGCCCCAGCATTTT
TRBJ2-7,TRBV5-8,-,-,CASSFETLGGEQYF,TGTGCCAGCAGCTTTGAGACTCTGGGCGGAGAGCAGTACTTC
TRBJ2-3,TRBV7-2,TRBD2,many,CASSLRAGGEKDTQYF,TGTGCCAGCAGCTTACGGGCGGGGGGGGAAAAAGATACGCAGTATTTT
TRBJ1-1,TRBV5-1,-,few,CASSKGVQDTEAFF,TGCGCCAGCAGCAAAGGGGTGCAGGACACTGAAGCTTTCTTT
TRBJ1-1,TRBV19,-,few,CASSISGRGTEAFF,TGTGCCAGTAGTATTTCGGGGCGAGGGACTGAAGCTTTCTTT
TRBJ2-1,TRBV20-1,TRBD2,few,CSSLAGAQLNEQFF,TGCAGTTCTTTAGCGGGGGCCCAACTCAATGAGCAGTTCTTC
TRBJ1-1,TRBV7-9,-,-,CASSLAEGQISPEAFF,TGTGCCAGCAGCTTAGCGGAGGGACAAATTTCACCTGAAGCTTTCTTT
TRBJ1-6,TRBV6-5,TRBD1,once,CASTTGGNSPLHF,TGTGCCAGCACTACAGGGGGCAATTCACCCCTCCACTTT
TRBJ1-2,TRBV7-9,TRBD1,-,CASSPDREFYGYTF,TGTGCCAGCAGTCCAGACAGGGAGTTTTATGGCTACACCTTC
TRBJ2-1,TRBV7-3,-,many,CASSLTYGEKFF,TGTGCCAGCAGCTTAACGTACGGGGAGAAGTTCTTC
TRBJ1-1,TRBV9,-,once,CASSAIGRGGTEAFF,TGTGCCAGCAGTGCAATTGGGAGGGGGGGCACTGAAGCTTTCTTT
TRBJ1-1,TRBV7-9,TRBD1,many,CASSALDRVFPEAFF,TGTGCCAGCAGCGCATTGGACAGGGTGTTTCCTGAAGCTTTCTTT
TRBJ2-2,TRBV19,-,-,CASSIAPGELFF,TGTGCCAGTAGTATTGCACCCGGGGAGCTGTTTTTT
TRBJ1-1,TRBV7-9,-,-,CASSSPVGNTEAFF,TGTGCCAGCAGCTCCCCAGTAGGGAACACTGAAGCTTTCTTT
TRBJ1-2,TRBV6-1,TRBD1,few,CASSEGGQGDGYTF,TGTGCCAGCAGTGAAGGGGGACAGGGTGATGGCTACACCTTC
TRBJ1-4,TRBV5-1,-,few,CASSMGALGDEKLFF,TGCGCCAGCTCAATGGGGGCACTCGGGGATGAAAAACTGTTTTTT
TRBJ2-1,TRBV20-1,TRBD1,few,CSAITGGNYNEQFF,TGCAGTGCAATAACAGGGGGGAATTACAATGAGCAGTTCTTC
TRBJ2-7,TRBV27,TRBD1,many,CASSLSSGTAYEQYF,TGTGCCAGCAGTTTATCTTCCGGGACAGCCTACGAGCAGTACTTC
TRBJ2-4,TRBV7-9,-,few,CASSLAAGLAKNIQYF,TGTGCCAGCAGCTTAGCGGCGGGACTAGCCAAAAACATTCAGTACTTC
TRBJ1-1,TRBV14,-,-,CASSQTTVYSNTEAFF,TGTGCCAGCAGCCAAACGACCGTCTACAGTAACACTGAAGCTTTCTTT
TRBJ2-5,TRBV2,TRBD1,-,CASKPRTGDEETQYF,TGTGCCAGCAAACCTAGGACAGGGGACGAGGAGACCCAGTACTTC
TRBJ1-1,TRBV12-3/TRBV12-4,TRBD1,few,CASSPGFTGVAEAFF,TGTGCCAGCAGTCCGGGGTTTACAGGGGTCGCTGAAGCTTTCTTT
TRBJ2-3,TRBV6-6,-,-,CASSYLYREDITDTQYF,TGTGCCAGCAGTTACTTGTACAGGGAGGATATCACAGATACGCAGTATTTT
TRBJ2-5,TRBV14,TRBD1,-,CASSQNSGQEQETQYF,TGTGCCAGCAGCCAAAATTCGGGACAGGAGCAAGAGACCCAGTACTTC
TRBJ1-2,TRBV10-1,-,few,CASSEGDKGYGYTF,TGCGCCAGCAGTGAGGGGGACAAAGGCTATGGCTACACCTTC
TRBJ2-1,TRBV7-6,-,few,CASSLDAGDYNEQFF,TGTGCCAGCAGCTTAGATGCAGGGGACTACAATGAGCAGTTCTTC
TRBJ1-2,TRBV14,-,-,CASSQEAGAYGYTF,TGTGCCAGCAGCCAAGAAGCAGGGGCCTATGGCTACACCTTC
TRBJ2-1,TRBV7-2,TRBD2,few,CASSPGSSGTHLGNEQFF,TGTGCCAGCAGCCCAGGGTCTAGCGGGACCCACTTGGGCAATGAGCAGTTCTTC
TRBJ1-5,TRBV6-8,-,-,CASSSQGHNQPQHF,TGTGCCAGCAGTTCCCAGGGCCACAATCAGCCCCAGCATTTT
TRBJ2-1,TRBV6-1,-,few,CASKGRGVNEQFF,TGTGCCAGCAAAGGACGAGGTGTAAATGAGCAGTTCTTC
TRBJ1-1,TRBV7-3,-,-,CASSFYRVNTEAFF,TGTGCCAGCAGCTTCTACAGGGTGAACACTGAAGCTTTCTTT
TRBJ2-2,TRBV11-3,-,-,CASSSRGGRAGELFF,TGTGCCAGCAGTTCTAGAGGGGGGCGCGCCGGGGAGCTGTTTTTT
TRBJ2-1,TRBV12-3/TRBV12-4,-,few,CASGSPGYEQFF,TGTGCCAGCGGCTCCCCCGGCTATGAGCAGTTCTTC
TRBJ1-5,TRBV9,TRBD1,once,CASSAGETGGWNQPQHF,TGTGCCAGCAGCGCCGGGGAAACAGGGGGATGGAATCAGCCCCAGCATTTT
TRBJ2-5,TRBV5-5,-,-,CASSLYRRTTTDETQYF,TGTGCCAGCAGCTTGTACAGGAGGACAACTACCGATGAGACCCAGTACTTC
TRBJ1-5,TRBV7-6,-,-,CASSKSIGRASNQPQHF,TGTGCCAGCAGCAAAAGTATTGGCAGGGCTAGCAATCAGCCCCAGCATTTT
TRBJ1-4,TRBV20-1,-,few,CSARAQGTREKLFF,TGCAGTGCTAGGGCGCAGGGGACGAGGGAAAAACTGTTTTTT
TRBJ2-7,TRBV29-1,TRBD2,-,CSVEGLAGTYEQYF,TGCAGCGTTGAAGGACTAGCGGGCACCTACGAGCAGTACTTC
TRBJ1-5,TRBV6-5,-,few,CASSKQGYSNQPQHF,TGTGCCAGCAGTAAACAGGGCTATAGCAATCAGCCCCAGCATTTT
TRBJ2-7,TRBV19,-,-,CASSNRGEVYEQYF,TGTGCCAGTAGTAACCGCGGGGAGGTGTACGAGCAGTACTTC
TRBJ1-2,TRBV29-1,-,few,CSVHENLRGYTF,TGCAGCGTCCACGAGAACTTAAGGGGCTACACCTTC
TRBJ2-5,TRBV12-3/TRBV12-4,-,few,CASSFIWEGQGNQETQYF,TGTGCCAGCAGTTTCATCTGGGAGGGACAAGGTAATCAAGAGACCCAGTACTTC
TRBJ1-5,TRBV6-1,-,-,CASHSVNTGNQPQHF,TGTGCCAGCCACTCGGTCAATACAGGGAATCAGCCCCAGCATTTT
TRBJ2-1,TRBV4-2,-,-,CALPGEGRYNEQFF,TGTGCCCTGCCCGGCGAGGGCCGTTACAATGAGCAGTTCTTC
TRBJ2-3,TRBV7-9,-,few,CASSSELTDTQYF,TGTGCCAGCAGCTCAGAACTCACAGATACGCAGTATTTT
TRBJ2-1,TRBV7-9,-,-,CASSSARTEHEQFF,TGTGCCAGCAGCTCCGCCCGGACAGAGCATGAGCAGTTCTTC
TRBJ1-2,TRBV7-8,-,few,CASSPGGARDYGYTF,TGTGCCAGCAGTCCAGGAGGGGCGCGGGACTATGGCTACACCTTC
TRBJ2-1,TRBV6-5,-,-,CASSYSIHGWGMLYEQFF,TGTGCCAGCAGTTACTCGATCCACGGGTGGGGGATGCTATATGAGCAGTTCTTC
TRBJ2-1,TRBV6-5,-,many,CASSYPPNEQFF,TGTGCCAGCAGTTACCCCCCGAATGAGCAGTTCTTC
TRBJ2-3,TRBV7-9,-,-,CASSSDRGHAQYF,TGTGCCAGCAGCTCTGATCGGGGACACGCGCAGTATTTT